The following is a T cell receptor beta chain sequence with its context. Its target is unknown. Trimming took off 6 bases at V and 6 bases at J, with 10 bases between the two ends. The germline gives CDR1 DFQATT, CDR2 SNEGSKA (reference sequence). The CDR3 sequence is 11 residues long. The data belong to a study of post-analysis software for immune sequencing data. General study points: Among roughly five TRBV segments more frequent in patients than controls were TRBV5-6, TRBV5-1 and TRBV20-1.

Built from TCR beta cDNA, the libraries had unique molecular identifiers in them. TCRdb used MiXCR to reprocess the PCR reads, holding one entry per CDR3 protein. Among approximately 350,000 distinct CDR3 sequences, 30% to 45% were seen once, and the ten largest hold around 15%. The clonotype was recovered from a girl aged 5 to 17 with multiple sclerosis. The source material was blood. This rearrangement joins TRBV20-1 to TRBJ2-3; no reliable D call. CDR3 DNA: TGCAGTGCCGCCCGTTTGGATACGCAGTATTTT. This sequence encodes CSAARLDTQYF.